This T cell receptor beta chain was retrieved from a study of blood T cell dynamics during melanoma immunotherapy. CDR1 and CDR2 from the germline V gene are GTSNPN and SVGIG (reference sequence). V lost 4 bases, J lost 0 bases, and 10 bases lay in between. The CDR3 extends over 15 amino acids. The time point was: pre-treatment baseline. Assay used: immunoSEQ multiplex PCR; TCRdb lists only in-frame clones, some missing. The table has 9,500 or so clones, about 88% seen once. This chain links TRBV30 with TRBJ2-6; TRBD1 or TRBD2 may be the D gene (5 bases each). The sequence was obtained from a human donor with melanoma. The starting material was blood, obtained from a patient treated with checkpoint blockade. In nucleotides, the CDR3 is TGTGCCTGGACTAGCAGGGCCTCTGGGGCCAACGTCCTGACTTTC. Translating gives CAWTSRASGANVLTF.